The 24 T cell receptor beta chains below all came from one sample that was sequenced in a study of CD8+ T cells in alopecia areata. RNA, once extracted, was reverse transcribed into cDNA for use as the sequencing template. This table comes from immunoSEQ multiplex PCR, and its TCRdb copy is limited to in-frame clones, with some not included. In the table there are tens of thousands of clones, roughly half of which are singletons. Input material: NKG2D-high CD8+ T cells sorted from blood. All receptors come from a human donor with alopecia areata.

This clone was found a few times. The chain uses TRBV7-9 and TRBJ1-6; 9 bases line up with TRBD1. The CDR3 sequence is 14 residues long. Germline CDR1 SEHNR, CDR2 FQNEAQ (reference sequence). V lost 4 bases and J lost 11; bases outside the gene matches: 6. DNA of the CDR3: TGTGCCAGCAGCTCTACAGGGGGCGCGACACCCCTCCACTTT. Amino acid sequence: CASSSTGGATPLHF.

This chain links TRBV28 with TRBJ2-7; 10 bases match TRBD2. This CDR3 contains 14 residues. V shed 5 bases and J 2 bases; nucleotides not matched to a gene: 3. Germline CDR1 reads MDHEN; CDR2 reads SYDVKM. The CDR3 loop is CASSRAGGAYEQYF. DNA of the CDR3: TGTGCCAGCAGTCGAGCGGGGGGGGCCTACGAGCAGTACTTC.

The rearrangement uses TRBV4-1 and TRBJ1-1; D gene ambiguous. V was trimmed by 2 bases and J by 1 base, leaving 8 bases between them. The CDR3 length is 14 residues. Germline V gene data show CDR1 as MGHRA and CDR2 as YSYEKL. CDR3: CASSQSEENTEAFF. The CDR3 nucleotides are TGCGCCAGCAGCCAATCGGAGGAGAACACTGAAGCTTTCTTT.

The V and J genes are TRBV27 and TRBJ2-2; TRBD2 is a possible D gene (6 bases). CDR3 size: 12 residues. Germline CDR1 and CDR2: MNHEY and SMNVEV (reference sequence). Trimming shortened V by 6 bases and J by 7 bases, and 9 bases separated the two germline ends. The CDR3 sequence: CASRRGGGELFF. In nucleotides, the CDR3 is TGTGCCAGCAGGCGGGGTGGCGGGGAGCTGTTTTTT.

A few counts support this clone. This chain connects TRBV4-3 to TRBJ2-3; no reliable D call. Per germline, CDR1 LGHNA and CDR2 YSLEER. Trimming cost V 1 base and J 3 bases, with 11 bases left between them. This CDR3 has 15 residues. CDR3 protein: CASSQGRSGTDTQYF. In nucleotides, the CDR3 is TGCGCCAGCAGCCAAGGGCGTTCGGGTACAGATACGCAGTATTTT.

Only a few counts were recorded for this clone. The chain is built from TRBV7-9 and TRBJ2-1, with a possible D match to TRBD2 (6 bases). V shed 8 bases and J shed 2 bases, with 13 bases lying between them. This CDR3 spans 14 amino acids. Germline V CDR1 and CDR2: SEHNR, FQNEAQ (reference sequence). The CDR3: CASGYAGTYNEQFF. CDR3 bases: TGTGCCAGCGGGTACGCGGGGACCTACAATGAGCAGTTCTTC.

This clone was recorded a few times. The V call is TRBV4-1, the J call TRBJ2-7, with 8 nucleotides matching TRBD2. CDR1 MGHRA and CDR2 YSYEKL come from the germline V gene. The CDR3 has 15 residues. V lost 0 bases, J lost 0 bases, and 1 base stayed unmatched. The DNA for the CDR3 is TGCGCCAGCAGCCAAGACGGGACTAGCTCCTACGAGCAGTACTTC. Encoded protein: CASSQDGTSSYEQYF.

The chain carries TRBV15 and TRBJ2-3; D is uncertain. The CDR3 extends over 11 amino acids. The germline V gene encodes CDR1 LNHNV and CDR2 YYDKDF (reference sequence). Deletions cut 3 bases from V and 5 bases from J, with 3 bases between. CDR3 DNA: TGTGCCACCAGCAGGGGAGATACGCAGTATTTT. This sequence encodes CATSRGDTQYF.

The rearrangement links TRBV28 to TRBJ2-1; TRBD2 matches 12 bases. CDR1 is MDHEN and CDR2 is SYDVKM in the germline V gene. V gave up 5 bases and J gave up 5 bases; unmatched junction bases: 4. The CDR3 loop spans 15 amino acids. The CDR3 bases are TGTGCCAGCAGTGCACTAGCGGGGGGAGACAATGAGCAGTTCTTC. It is translated as CASSALAGGDNEQFF.

The rearrangement joins TRBV6-6 to TRBJ1-5, with D uncertain. Trimming shortened V by 4 bases and J by 7 bases, and 8 bases separated the two germline ends. Per the germline V gene, CDR1 is MNHNY and CDR2 is SVGAGI (reference sequence). This CDR3 is built from 12 residues. The chain's CDR3 is CASSLGGQPQHF. Written as DNA, the CDR3 is TGTGCCAGCAGTTTAGGAGGGCAGCCCCAGCATTTT.

This clone turned up a few times. In DNA, the CDR3 is TGTGCCAGCAGCTTAGGCAGGACAGCTGCCTACGAGCAGTACTTC. Protein product: CASSLGRTAAYEQYF. This rearrangement joins TRBV11-2 to TRBJ2-7; perhaps TRBD1 as D (6 bases). Trimming removed 1 base at V and 2 bases at J, with 12 bases between. Germline assignment: CDR1 SGHAT and CDR2 FQNNGV. The CDR3 has 15 residues.

This clone was seen a handful of times. The V and J genes are TRBV19 and TRBJ1-2; perhaps TRBD1 as D (6 bases). CDR1 and CDR2 (germline): LNHDA, SQIVND (reference sequence). Trimming removed 8 bases from V and 3 bases from J, with 10 bases in between. CDR3 length: 12 amino acids. The CDR3 bases are TGTGCCAGTCACAGGGTCGACTATGGCTACACCTTC. As protein: CASHRVDYGYTF. Looking up the rest from reference TRBV19 and TRBJ1-2 gives the full variable domain: DGGITQSPKYLFRKEGQNVTLSCEQNLNHDAMYWYRQDPGQGLRLIYYSQIVNDFQKGDIAEGYSVSREKKESFPLTVTSAQKNPTAFYLCASHRVDYGYTFGSGTRLTVV.

V gene TRBV7-3 combines with J gene TRBJ2-1, with D unresolved. In germline, CDR1 is SGHTA, CDR2 FQGTGA. V shed 3 bases and J shed 8 bases, with 11 bases lying between them. The length of the CDR3 is 13 residues. Here the CDR3 DNA reads TGTGCCAGCAGCTTGGACCGAGGCGATGAGCAGTTCTTC. Protein product: CASSLDRGDEQFF.

This clone came up a few times. V is TRBV29-1 and J is TRBJ2-1; D may be TRBD2 (6 bases). Germline-derived CDR1 and CDR2 are SQVTM and ANQGSEA. This CDR3 contains 13 residues. V dropped 2 bases and J dropped 8 bases, with 13 bases sitting between them. Here the CDR3 reads CSVEKAGGDEQFF. CDR3 sequence (DNA): TGCAGCGTTGAAAAAGCGGGTGGCGATGAGCAGTTCTTC.

This chain connects TRBV29-1 to TRBJ2-5; tentatively, D is TRBD1 (5 bases). Between the trimmed V and J ends, which lost 8 bases and 13 bases, there was a span of 17 bases. Germline V lookup: CDR1 SQVTM, CDR2 ANQGSEA. The CDR3 spans 10 residues. The CDR3 DNA is TGCAGCTCTTGGGTGCAGGGTCTGTACTTC. Protein sequence: CSSWVQGLYF.

This clone was counted a few times. CDR3 bases: TGCAGCGTTGGAAGCACCGGGGAGCTGTTTTTT. Residues: CSVGSTGELFF. This rearrangement joins TRBV29-1 to TRBJ2-2; D not resolved. The germline gives CDR1 SQVTM, CDR2 ANQGSEA. The CDR3 sequence is 11 residues long. The V end lost 4 bases, the J end lost 4 bases, and 4 bases lay between the germline ends.

This chain uses TRBV5-1 with TRBJ2-3; D not resolved. Deletions cut 0 bases from V and 2 bases from J, with 16 bases between. Germline V gives CDR1 SGHRS, CDR2 YFSETQ. The CDR3 covers 17 residues. The CDR3 region has the DNA TGCGCCAGCAGCTTGGTGGCCCGCCTCTTCGCCACAGATACGCAGTATTTT. This codes for CASSLVARLFATDTQYF.

The rearrangement joins TRBV7-9 to TRBJ1-2; 7 positions agree with TRBD1. Losses at the gene ends were 5 bases for V and 6 bases for J; bases not matched to a gene: 0. The germline CDR1 and CDR2 sequences are SEHNR and FQNEAQ (reference sequence). This CDR3 is 11 amino acids long. In DNA, the CDR3 is TGTGCCAGCAGCCAGGGGGATGGCTACACCTTC. Translated: CASSQGDGYTF.

This chain joins TRBV29-1 and TRBJ2-5, with 14 nucleotides matching TRBD2. The junction had 7 bases not matched to a gene; V was cut back by 6 bases and J by 4 bases. CDR3 length: 15 residues. Germline V gene lookup returns CDR1 SQVTM and CDR2 ANQGSEA. CDR3 sequence: CSVGTSGRVGETQYF. As DNA, the CDR3 is TGCAGCGTCGGGACTAGCGGGAGAGTAGGAGAGACCCAGTACTTC.

This clone was counted a few times. This chain uses TRBV11-2 with TRBJ2-7, with unresolved D. The CDR3 totals 11 residues. Trimming pared 5 bases from V and 6 bases from J, leaving 8 bases between. Germline CDR1 and CDR2: SGHAT and FQNNGV. CDR3 loop: CASSRSGEQYF. The CDR3, as DNA: TGTGCCAGCAGCCGGTCGGGCGAGCAGTACTTC.

The genes are TRBV29-1 and TRBJ2-7, with 8 bases aligning to TRBD2. Germline V CDR1 and CDR2: SQVTM, ANQGSEA. This CDR3 has 11 amino acids. V lost 8 bases to trimming and J lost 3 bases; unmatched junction nucleotides: 3. In DNA form, the CDR3 reads TGCAGCTCGGGAGGGAGCTACGAGCAGTACTTC. It translates to CSSGGSYEQYF.

CDR3 sequence reads: CAWSPEETQYF. The CDR3 DNA is TGTGCCTGGAGCCCCGAAGAGACCCAGTACTTC. The V call is TRBV30, the J call TRBJ2-5; no clear D gene. The CDR3 runs to 11 residues. Trimming took 3 bases from V and 3 from J, leaving 5 bases between them. The germline CDR1 and CDR2 sequences are GTSNPN and SVGIG (reference sequence).

Only a few counts were recorded for this clone. The gene calls are TRBV4-3 and TRBJ2-3; D gene uncertain. In germline, CDR1 is LGHNA, CDR2 YSLEER. The V end lost 2 bases, the J end lost 5 bases, and 14 bases lay between the germline ends. This CDR3 contains 15 residues. The DNA for the CDR3 is TGCGCCAGCAGCCAACGCAAGGCCGTCATAGATACGCAGTATTTT. It is translated as CASSQRKAVIDTQYF.

The gene calls are TRBV28 and TRBJ1-5, with 9 bases identical to TRBD1. Losses at the gene ends were 7 bases for V and 6 bases for J; bases not matched to a gene: 7. Germline assignment: CDR1 MDHEN and CDR2 SYDVKM. CDR3 size: 14 residues. The DNA for the CDR3 is TGTGCCAGCACTCGGACAGGGGCTGCTCAGCCCCAGCATTTT. Translated, it gives CASTRTGAAQPQHF.